This T cell receptor (beta chain) was obtained from a study of identical twins. Trimming removed 3 bases at V and 4 bases at J, with 12 bases between. The CDR3 spans 14 residues. Overall study findings and caveats: Models came in too low on out-of-frame TCR alpha sharing in monozygotic twins. Among beta out-of-frame sequences, excess sharing between twins appeared weaker.

Through template switching, a universal primer site was introduced, and the cDNA contained unique molecular identifiers. Using its own MiXCR run on the 5' RACE reads, TCRdb lists one record per CDR3 protein. This sample has roughly 250,000 distinct CDR3 sequences, with about 7.5% found just once. Note on this clonotype: As yet, its antigen is unknown.

In addition, the sample was reused for a study of yellow fever vaccine responses in identical twins.

This chain connects TRBV12-3 or TRBV12-4 to TRBJ2-5, with a weak D call TRBD2 (6 bases). This TCR came from a woman aged 18-29 years in good health. The specimen was CD8+ T cells sorted from blood. In DNA, the CDR3 is TGTGCCAGCAGTTTCGGGCAGGGAGGAGAGACCCAGTACTTC. It specifies CASSFGQGGETQYF.